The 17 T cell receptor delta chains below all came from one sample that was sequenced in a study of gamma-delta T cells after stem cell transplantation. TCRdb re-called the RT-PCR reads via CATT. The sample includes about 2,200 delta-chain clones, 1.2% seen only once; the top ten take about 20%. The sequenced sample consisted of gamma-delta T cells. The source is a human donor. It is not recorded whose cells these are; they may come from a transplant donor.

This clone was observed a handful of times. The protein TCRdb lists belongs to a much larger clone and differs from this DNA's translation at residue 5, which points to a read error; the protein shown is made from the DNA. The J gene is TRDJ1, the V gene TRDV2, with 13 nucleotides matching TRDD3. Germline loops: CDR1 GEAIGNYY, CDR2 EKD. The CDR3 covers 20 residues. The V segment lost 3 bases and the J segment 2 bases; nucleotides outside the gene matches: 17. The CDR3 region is CACDSLRTGGYADRTDKLIF. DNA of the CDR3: TGTGCCTGTGACTCCCTGCGTACTGGGGGATACGCTGATCGGACCGATAAACTCATCTTT.

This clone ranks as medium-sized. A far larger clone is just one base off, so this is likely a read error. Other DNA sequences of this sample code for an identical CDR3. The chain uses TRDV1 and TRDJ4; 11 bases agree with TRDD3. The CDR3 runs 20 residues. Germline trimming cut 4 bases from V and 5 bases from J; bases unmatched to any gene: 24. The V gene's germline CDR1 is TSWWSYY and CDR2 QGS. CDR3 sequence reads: CALGGLGFYPALGDTRPLIF. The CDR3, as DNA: TGTGCTCTTGGGGGCCTTGGTTTTTACCCAGCGCTGGGGGATACCCGGCCCCTGATCTTT.

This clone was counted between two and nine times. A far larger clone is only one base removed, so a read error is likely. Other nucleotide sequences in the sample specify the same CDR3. CDR3 DNA: TGTGCCTGTGATCCTCTCATCCCGGTACTGGGGGATATAGGGTCAGCGCAACTCTTCTTT. Its translation: CACDPLIPVLGDIGSAQLFF. V usage is TRDV2 and J usage is TRDJ2, with TRDD3 matching 11 bases. Germline values: CDR1 GEAIGNYY, CDR2 EKD. The CDR3 length is 20 residues.

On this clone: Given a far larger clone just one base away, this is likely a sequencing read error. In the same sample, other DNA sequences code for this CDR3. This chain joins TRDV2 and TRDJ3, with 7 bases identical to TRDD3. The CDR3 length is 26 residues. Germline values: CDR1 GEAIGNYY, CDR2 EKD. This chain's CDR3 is CACDTVKPPGLGATLLSSWDTRQMFF. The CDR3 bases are TGTGCATGTGACACCGTAAAGCCCCCGGGGCTGGGGGCCACCCTTCTCAGTTCCTGGGACACCCGACAGATGTTTTTC.

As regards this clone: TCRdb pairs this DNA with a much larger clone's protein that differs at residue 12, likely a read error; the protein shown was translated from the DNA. The CDR3 loop reads CALGGLGFYPAPGDTRPLIF. CDR3 DNA: TGTGCTCTTGGGGGCCTTGGTTTTTACCCAGCACCGGGGGATACCCGGCCCCTGATCTTT. The gene calls are TRDV1 and TRDJ4, with 9 bases fitting TRDD3. Germline V gives CDR1 TSWWSYY, CDR2 QGS. The CDR3 extends over 20 amino acids. After removal of 4 bases from V and 5 bases from J, the junction contained 26 bases not matched to a gene.

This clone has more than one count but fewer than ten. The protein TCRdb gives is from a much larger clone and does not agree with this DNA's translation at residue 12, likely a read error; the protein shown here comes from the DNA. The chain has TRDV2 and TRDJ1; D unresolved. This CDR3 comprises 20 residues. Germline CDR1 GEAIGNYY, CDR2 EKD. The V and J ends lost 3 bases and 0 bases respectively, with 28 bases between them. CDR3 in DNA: TGTGCCTGTGACGCCATCACAACCGAACCTTATGCCCGATACACCGATAAACTCATCTTT. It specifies CACDAITTEPYARYTDKLIF.

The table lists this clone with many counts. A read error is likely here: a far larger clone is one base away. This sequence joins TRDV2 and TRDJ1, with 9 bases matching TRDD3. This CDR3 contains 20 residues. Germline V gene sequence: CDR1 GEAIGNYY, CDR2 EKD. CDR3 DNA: TGTGCCTGTGGCACCGTAAGTCCCTTGGGGGATAAAAGGGACACCGATAAACTCATCTTT. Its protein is CACGTVSPLGDKRDTDKLIF.

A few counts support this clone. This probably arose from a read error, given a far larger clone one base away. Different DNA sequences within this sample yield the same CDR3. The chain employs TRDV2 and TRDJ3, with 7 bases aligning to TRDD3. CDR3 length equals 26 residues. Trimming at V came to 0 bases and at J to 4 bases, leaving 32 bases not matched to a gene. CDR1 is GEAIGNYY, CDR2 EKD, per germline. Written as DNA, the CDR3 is TGTGCCTGTGACACCGTAAAGCCCCCGGGGCTGGGGGCCACCCTTCTCAGTTCATGGGACACCCGACAGATGTTTTTC. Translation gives CACDTVKPPGLGATLLSSWDTRQMFF.

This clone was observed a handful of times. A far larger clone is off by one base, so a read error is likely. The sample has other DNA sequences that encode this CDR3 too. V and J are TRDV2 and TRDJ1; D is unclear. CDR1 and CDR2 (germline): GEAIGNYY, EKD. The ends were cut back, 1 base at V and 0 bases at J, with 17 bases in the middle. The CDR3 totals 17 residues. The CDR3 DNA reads TGTGCCTGTGACACGGTTGGAGTCCCCTCCGACACCGATAAACTCATCTTT. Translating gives CACDTVGVPSDTDKLIF.

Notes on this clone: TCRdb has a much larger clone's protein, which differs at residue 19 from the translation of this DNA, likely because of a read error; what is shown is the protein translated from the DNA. The CDR3 here is CACDTILGDTGSWDTRQMIF. CDR3 DNA sequence: TGTGCCTGTGACACCATACTGGGGGATACGGGCTCCTGGGACACCCGACAGATGATTTTC. V is TRDV2 and J is TRDJ3, with 13 bases identical to TRDD3. Per the germline V gene, CDR1 is GEAIGNYY and CDR2 is EKD. This CDR3 region has 20 residues.

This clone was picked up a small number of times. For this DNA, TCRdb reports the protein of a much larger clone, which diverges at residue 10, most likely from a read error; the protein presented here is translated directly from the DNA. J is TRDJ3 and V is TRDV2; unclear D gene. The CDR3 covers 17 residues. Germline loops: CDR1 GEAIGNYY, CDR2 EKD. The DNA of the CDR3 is TGTGCCTGTGACACTGTTCTAAGCTCCCGGGACACCCGACAGATGTTTTTC. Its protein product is CACDTVLSSRDTRQMFF.

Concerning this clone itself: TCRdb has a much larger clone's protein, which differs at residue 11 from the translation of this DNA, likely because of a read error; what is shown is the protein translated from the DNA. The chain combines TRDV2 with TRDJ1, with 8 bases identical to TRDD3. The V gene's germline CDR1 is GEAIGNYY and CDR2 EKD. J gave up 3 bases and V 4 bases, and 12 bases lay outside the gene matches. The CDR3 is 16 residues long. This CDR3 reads CACEGLGGQYSDKLIF. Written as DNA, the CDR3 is TGTGCCTGTGAAGGACTGGGGGGACAGTACTCCGATAAACTCATCTTT.

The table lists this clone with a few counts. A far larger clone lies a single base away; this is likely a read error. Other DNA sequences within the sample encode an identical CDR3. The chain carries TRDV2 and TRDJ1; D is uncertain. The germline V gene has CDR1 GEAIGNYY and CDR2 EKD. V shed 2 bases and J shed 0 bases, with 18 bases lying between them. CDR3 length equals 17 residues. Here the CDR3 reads CACDSLRSEAYTDKLIF. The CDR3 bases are TGTGCCTGTGACAGTCTCAGATCTGAGGCCTACACCGATAAACTCATCTTT.

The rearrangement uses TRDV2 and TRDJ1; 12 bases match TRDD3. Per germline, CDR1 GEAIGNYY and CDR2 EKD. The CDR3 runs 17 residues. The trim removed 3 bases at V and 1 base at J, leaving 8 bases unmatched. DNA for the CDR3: TGTGCCTGTGACGCTCTACTGGGGGATACCCTCACCGATAAACTCATCTTT. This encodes CACDALLGDTLTDKLIF.

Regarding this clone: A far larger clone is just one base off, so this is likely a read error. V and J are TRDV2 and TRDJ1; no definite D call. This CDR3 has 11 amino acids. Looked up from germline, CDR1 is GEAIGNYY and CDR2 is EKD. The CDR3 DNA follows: TGTGCCTGTAACACCGGGCCCGGGTGGATCTTT. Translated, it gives CACNTGPGWIF.

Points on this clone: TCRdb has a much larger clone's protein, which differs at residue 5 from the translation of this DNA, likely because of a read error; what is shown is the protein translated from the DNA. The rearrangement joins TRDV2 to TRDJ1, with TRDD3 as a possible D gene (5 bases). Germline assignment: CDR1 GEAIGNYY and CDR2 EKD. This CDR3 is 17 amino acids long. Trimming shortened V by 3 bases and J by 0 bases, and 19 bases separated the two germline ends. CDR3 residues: CACDAVGVPSDTDKLIF. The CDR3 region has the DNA TGTGCCTGTGACGCGGTTGGGGTCCCCTCCGACACCGATAAACTCATCTTT.

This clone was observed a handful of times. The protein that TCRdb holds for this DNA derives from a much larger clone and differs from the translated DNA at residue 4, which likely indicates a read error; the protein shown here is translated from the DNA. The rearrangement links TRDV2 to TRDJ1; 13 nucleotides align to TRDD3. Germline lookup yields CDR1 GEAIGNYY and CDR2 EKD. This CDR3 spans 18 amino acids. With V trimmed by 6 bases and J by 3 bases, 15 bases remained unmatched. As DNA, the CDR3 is TGTGCCTGTAACTACCTTACTGGGGGATACGAGAAGGCCGATAAACTCATCTTT. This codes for CACNYLTGGYEKADKLIF.